These 29 T cell receptor beta chains were sequenced from one sample in a study of identical twins. TCRdb reanalysed the 5' RACE reads using MiXCR and keeps one entry per CDR3 protein. Of approximately 300,000 distinct CDR3 sequences in the sample, less than 9.5% were seen once. The same data also contributed to another study, on yellow fever vaccine responses in identical twins.

Specimen: CD8+ T cells sorted from blood. These receptors all come from a woman under 30 in good health.

This clonotype was observed a few times. The chain has TRBV4-2 and TRBJ2-7; possibly TRBD2 for D (5 bases). The CDR3 length is 13 residues. Germline CDR1 reads LGHNA; CDR2 reads YNFKEQ. The V end lost 2 bases, the J end lost 2 bases, and 7 bases lay between the germline ends. CDR3 in amino acids: CASSQTGTYEQYF. The CDR3, as DNA: TGTGCCAGCAGCCAAACGGGGACCTACGAGCAGTACTTC.

This chain links TRBV5-6 with TRBJ1-5, with D perhaps matching TRBD1 (6 bases). V lost 0 bases, J lost 9 bases, and 13 bases lay in between. The CDR3 sequence is 14 residues long. The germline CDR1 and CDR2 sequences are SGHDT and YYEEEE. CDR3 nucleotide sequence: TGTGCCAGCAGCTTGGGAGGGGGGCTGAGGCCCCAGCATTTT. This sequence encodes CASSLGGGLRPQHF.

This clonotype was counted a few times. V and J are TRBV7-9 and TRBJ1-1; D is uncertain. The CDR3 runs 12 residues. Trimming pared 5 bases from V and 4 bases from J, leaving 8 bases between. Germline V gene lookup returns CDR1 SEHNR and CDR2 FQNEAQ (reference sequence). The CDR3 sequence is CASSVYVTEAFF. The CDR3 DNA is TGTGCCAGCAGCGTGTATGTCACTGAAGCTTTCTTT.

This clonotype showed up just a few times. This chain links TRBV29-1 with TRBJ2-2; D perhaps matches TRBD1 (5 bases). The ends were cut back, 6 bases at V and 2 bases at J, with 13 bases in the middle. The germline gives CDR1 SQVTM, CDR2 ANQGSEA. The CDR3 sequence is 14 residues long. As DNA, the CDR3 is TGCAGCGTCCAACCACAGGAAAACACCGGGGAGCTGTTTTTT. Protein sequence: CSVQPQENTGELFF.

The chain has TRBV4-1 and TRBJ2-5; perhaps TRBD2 as D (6 bases). CDR1 MGHRA and CDR2 YSYEKL come from the germline V gene. The CDR3 sequence is 16 residues long. V lost 0 bases and J 0 bases, leaving 11 bases between the germline ends. The CDR3 sequence: CASSQDGQRDQETQYF. Written as DNA, the CDR3 is TGCGCCAGCAGCCAAGACGGCCAGCGGGACCAAGAGACCCAGTACTTC.

This clonotype was counted at least ten times. The chain combines TRBV6-2 or TRBV6-3 with TRBJ2-6; D possibly corresponds to TRBD1 (5 bases). This CDR3 spans 15 amino acids. V shed 2 bases and J shed 0 bases, with 5 bases lying between them. CDR1 MNHEY and CDR2 SVGEGT come from the germline V gene. The CDR3 DNA reads TGTGCCAGCAGTTACGACAGCTCTGGGGCCAACGTCCTGACTTTC. This sequence encodes CASSYDSSGANVLTF.

This clonotype has ten or more counts. The V gene is TRBV5-1, the J gene TRBJ1-2; D gene ambiguous. Germline V gives CDR1 SGHRS, CDR2 YFSETQ. CDR3 length: 13 amino acids. V gave up 0 bases and J gave up 3 bases, with 6 bases separating them. DNA of the CDR3: TGCGCCAGCAGCTTGGGCCAAGACTATGGCTACACCTTC. Its protein product is CASSLGQDYGYTF.

Many counts were recorded for this clonotype. This chain uses TRBV7-2 with TRBJ2-7, with no clear D. Trimming stripped 5 bases from V and 0 bases from J, with 11 bases between. Per germline, CDR1 SGHTA and CDR2 FQGNSA. This CDR3 comprises 14 residues. In DNA, the CDR3 is TGTGCCAGCAGCCGCAGAATCGCCTCCTACGAGCAGTACTTC. Translation gives CASSRRIASYEQYF.

This sequence joins TRBV5-4 and TRBJ2-3, with D perhaps matching TRBD1 (5 bases). The CDR3 spans 15 residues. V lost 0 bases to trimming and J lost 0 bases, with 8 bases between them. Germline V gives CDR1 SGHNT, CDR2 YYREEE (reference sequence). Here the CDR3 reads CASSLEDKSTDTQYF. CDR3 bases: TGTGCCAGCAGCTTGGAGGACAAGAGCACAGATACGCAGTATTTT.

This clonotype was counted only a few times. CDR3 nucleotide sequence: TGTGCCAGCAGCGCGAAGACCCAGTACTTC. Translating gives CASSAKTQYF. The chain recombines TRBV7-9 with TRBJ2-5; D is undetermined. CDR1 SEHNR and CDR2 FQNEAQ come from the germline V gene (reference sequence). Trimming stripped 5 bases from V and 6 bases from J, with 4 bases between. This CDR3 contains 10 residues.

This clonotype has a count of ten or more. This chain uses TRBV6-6 with TRBJ1-6, with unresolved D. Germline V gene lookup returns CDR1 MNHNY and CDR2 SVGAGI (reference sequence). The CDR3 spans 13 residues. V was clipped by 6 bases and J by 6 bases, with 9 bases between them. The CDR3 here is CASRGNLNSPLHF. For the CDR3, the DNA is TGTGCCAGCAGGGGCAACCTTAATTCACCCCTCCACTTT.

This clonotype has ten or more counts. The J gene is TRBJ2-2, the V gene TRBV15; TRBD2 aligns across 8 bases. Per germline, CDR1 LNHNV and CDR2 YYDKDF (reference sequence). This CDR3 contains 15 residues. With 1 base clipped from V and 7 bases from J, the junction kept 5 bases outside the gene matches. Here the CDR3 DNA reads TGTGCCACCAGCAGAGTCCCGGGAGGGCTCGGGGAGCTGTTTTTT. This gives the protein CATSRVPGGLGELFF.

This clonotype was picked up a small number of times. This chain joins TRBV6-1 and TRBJ2-4, with D perhaps matching TRBD1 (6 bases). CDR1 MNHNS and CDR2 SASEGT come from the germline V gene. CDR3 length equals 15 residues. The germline V and J ends were trimmed by 6 bases and 5 bases, with 17 bases remaining between them. CDR3 sequence (DNA): TGTGCCAGCAGCCTCCTTGCACAGGGAGAAAACATTCAGTACTTC. It is translated as CASSLLAQGENIQYF.

V and J are TRBV29-1 and TRBJ2-5; the D gene is possibly TRBD1 (5 bases). Germline V gene data show CDR1 as SQVTM and CDR2 as ANQGSEA. The V end was cut by 3 bases, the J end by 2 bases, with 10 bases between. The CDR3 is 13 residues long. This CDR3 reads CSVEAGPQETQYF. For the CDR3, the DNA is TGCAGCGTTGAGGCAGGGCCACAAGAGACCCAGTACTTC.

This chain connects TRBV13 to TRBJ1-4; a possible D gene is TRBD1 (6 bases). CDR1 is PRHDT, CDR2 FYEKMQ, per germline (reference sequence). CDR3 length: 14 amino acids. Trimming stripped 2 bases from V and 7 bases from J, with 11 bases between. CDR3 in DNA: TGTGCCAGCAGCTTAAATGGGGGCGGTGAAAAACTGTTTTTT. Its translation: CASSLNGGGEKLFF.

The table lists this clonotype with many counts. The chain joins TRBV4-1 to TRBJ2-3; 8 bases are a match to TRBD2. Germline trimming cut 0 bases from V and 5 bases from J; bases unmatched to any gene: 4. This CDR3 spans 15 amino acids. Germline lookup yields CDR1 MGHRA and CDR2 YSYEKL. CDR3 protein: CASSQEAGVGDTQYF. CDR3 nucleotide sequence: TGCGCCAGCAGCCAAGAAGCGGGAGTTGGAGATACGCAGTATTTT.

This sequence joins TRBV28 and TRBJ2-7, with 7 bases lining up with TRBD1. The J segment lost 7 bases and the V segment lost 7 bases, leaving 7 bases of the junction unmatched. CDR3 length: 12 residues. Germline V CDR1 and CDR2: MDHEN, SYDVKM. The CDR3 DNA follows: TGTGCCAGCATTGACCAGGGGGATGAGCAGTACTTC. Its translation is CASIDQGDEQYF. The entire variable domain, with the rest obtained from reference TRBV28 and TRBJ2-7, is as follows: DVKVTQSSRYLVKRTGEKVFLECVQDMDHENMFWYRQDPGLGLRLIYFSYDVKMKEKGDIPEGYSVSREKKERFSLILESASTNQTSMYLCASIDQGDEQYFGPGTRLTVT.

This clonotype was counted at least ten times. DNA of the CDR3: TGTGCCAGCAGCTTTCACACCAGATCCTACAATGAGCAGTTCTTC. Translated, it gives CASSFHTRSYNEQFF. The chain carries TRBV7-2 and TRBJ2-1; D not certain. Trimming took off 3 bases at V and 1 base at J, with 10 bases between the two ends. CDR3 length: 15 residues. The germline CDR1 and CDR2 sequences are SGHTA and FQGNSA.

Ten or more counts support this clonotype. This chain joins TRBV7-6 and TRBJ2-1, with 8 bases matching TRBD2. The length of the CDR3 is 14 residues. The junction had 4 bases not matched to a gene; V was cut back by 0 bases and J by 9 bases. The germline V gene encodes CDR1 SGHVS and CDR2 FNYEAQ. The CDR3 is CASSLASGGSEQFF. The CDR3 coding sequence is TGTGCCAGCAGCTTAGCGAGCGGGGGCTCTGAGCAGTTCTTC.

This clonotype was counted only a few times. The chain combines TRBV7-9 with TRBJ2-7, with 7 bases lining up with TRBD2. Germline V gene data show CDR1 as SEHNR and CDR2 as FQNEAQ (reference sequence). This CDR3 contains 15 residues. V dropped 7 bases and J dropped 2; count of bases not matched to a gene: 11. This CDR3 is CASTLEGGRAYEQYF. CDR3 nucleotide sequence: TGTGCCAGCACCCTAGAGGGAGGGAGGGCCTACGAGCAGTACTTC.

The rearrangement joins TRBV12-3 or TRBV12-4 to TRBJ2-1; 7 nucleotides agree with TRBD2. This CDR3 is built from 16 residues. V trimming: 1 base; J trimming: 7 bases; junction bases outside the gene matches: 10. The CDR3 sequence: CASSLGYGRDYNEQFF. In DNA, the CDR3 is TGTGCCAGCAGTTTAGGGTATGGGAGGGATTATAATGAGCAGTTCTTC.

This clonotype was counted at least ten times. At one end the junction does not follow the germline gene, possibly because of a read error. This sequence joins TRBV12-3 or TRBV12-4 and TRBJ2-7; 8 bases line up with TRBD2. There are 13 residues in the CDR3. The CDR3 spells CASSLAGPYEQYF. The CDR3 region has the DNA TGTGCCAGCAGCTTAGCGGGACCCTACGAGCAGTACTTC.

The chain couples TRBV28 to TRBJ1-5; perhaps TRBD1 as D (5 bases). V lost 5 bases and J lost 0, with 11 bases in between. The CDR3 is 15 residues long. Germline V gene lookup returns CDR1 MDHEN and CDR2 SYDVKM. CDR3 amino acids: CASSPTDYSNQPQHF. As DNA, the CDR3 is TGTGCCAGCAGTCCGACAGACTATAGCAATCAGCCCCAGCATTTT.

The rearrangement uses TRBV7-9 and TRBJ2-4, with D perhaps TRBD2 (6 bases). The germline V gene encodes CDR1 SEHNR and CDR2 FQNEAQ (reference sequence). Between the trimmed V and J ends, which lost 4 bases and 4 bases, there was a span of 14 bases. This CDR3 has 15 amino acids. The CDR3 spells CASSSNRDLKNIQYF. The CDR3 nucleotides read TGTGCCAGCAGCTCGAACCGGGACTTAAAAAACATTCAGTACTTC.

This clonotype has only a few counts. V and J are TRBV6-5 and TRBJ2-4; D tentatively reads TRBD1 or TRBD2 (5 bases each). Germline V gene sequence: CDR1 MNHEY, CDR2 SVGAGI. There are 17 residues in the CDR3. V shed 2 bases and J shed 4 bases, with 18 bases lying between them. CDR3: CASSYPTGAPPKNIQYF. CDR3 nucleotide sequence: TGTGCCAGCAGTTACCCAACCGGGGCCCCACCTAAAAACATTCAGTACTTC.

This clonotype was detected a few times. V gene TRBV20-1 combines with J gene TRBJ2-7, with TRBD2 as a possible D gene (6 bases). The V gene's germline CDR1 is DFQATT and CDR2 SNEGSKA (reference sequence). V dropped 1 base and J dropped 2 bases, with 15 bases sitting between them. This CDR3 comprises 15 residues. The CDR3 DNA is TGCAGTGCTAGAGGGACTACCGGAAAGACCTACGAGCAGTACTTC. It specifies CSARGTTGKTYEQYF.

The chain recombines TRBV19 with TRBJ2-7, with D possibly TRBD2 on 5 matching bases. The CDR3 consists of 14 residues. Between the trimmed V and J ends, which lost 2 bases and 5 bases, there was a span of 13 bases. Germline loops: CDR1 LNHDA, CDR2 SQIVND (reference sequence). For the CDR3, the DNA is TGTGCCAGTAGTATACGGGAACTACGGGACGAGCAGTACTTC. It specifies CASSIRELRDEQYF.

The chain joins TRBV7-9 to TRBJ2-5; D is possibly TRBD1 (5 bases). Trimming shortened V by 5 bases and J by 2 bases, and 15 bases separated the two germline ends. This CDR3 region has 15 residues. Germline CDR1 is SEHNR and CDR2 is FQNEAQ (reference sequence). In DNA, the CDR3 is TGTGCCAGCAGCGAAACCACAGGAGCTCAAGAGACCCAGTACTTC. Translated, it gives CASSETTGAQETQYF. Full variable domain (outside the CDR3, taken from reference TRBV7-9 and TRBJ2-5): DTGVSQNPRHKITKRGQNVTFRCDPISEHNRLYWYRQTLGQGPEFLTYFQNEAQLEKSRLLSDRFSAERPKGSFSTLEIQRTEQGDSAMYLCASSETTGAQETQYFGPGTRLLVL.

J is TRBJ2-3 and V is TRBV28, with D unresolved. The V gene lost 2 bases and the J gene lost 6 bases, with 6 bases spanning the gap. The germline V gene has CDR1 MDHEN and CDR2 SYDVKM. CDR3 size: 12 residues. This CDR3 reads CASSLGWDTQYF. The CDR3 nucleotides are TGTGCCAGCAGTTTAGGGTGGGATACGCAGTATTTT.